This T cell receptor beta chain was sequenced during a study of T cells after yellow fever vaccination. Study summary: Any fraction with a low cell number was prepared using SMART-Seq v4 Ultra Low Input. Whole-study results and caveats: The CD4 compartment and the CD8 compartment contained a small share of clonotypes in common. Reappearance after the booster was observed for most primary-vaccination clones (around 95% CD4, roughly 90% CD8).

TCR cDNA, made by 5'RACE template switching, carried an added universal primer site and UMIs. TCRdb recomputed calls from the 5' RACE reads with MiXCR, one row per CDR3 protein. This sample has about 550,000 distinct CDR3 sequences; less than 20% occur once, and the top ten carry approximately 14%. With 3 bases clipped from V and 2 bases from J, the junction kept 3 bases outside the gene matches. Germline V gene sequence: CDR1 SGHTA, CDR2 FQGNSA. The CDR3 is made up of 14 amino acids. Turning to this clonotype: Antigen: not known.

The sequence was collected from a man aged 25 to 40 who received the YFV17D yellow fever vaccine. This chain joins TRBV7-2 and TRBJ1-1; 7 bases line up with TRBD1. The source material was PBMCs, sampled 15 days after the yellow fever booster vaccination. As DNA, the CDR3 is TGTGCCAGCAGCTTGTACAGGGGTAACACTGAAGCTTTCTTT. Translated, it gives CASSLYRGNTEAFF. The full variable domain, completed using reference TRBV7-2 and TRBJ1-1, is GAGVSQSPSNKVTEKGKDVELRCDPISGHTALYWYRQSLGQGLEFLIYFQGNSAPDKSGLPSDRFSAERTGGSVSTLTIQRTQQEDSAVYLCASSLYRGNTEAFFGQGTRLTVV.